Below are 24 T cell receptor beta chains sequenced from a single sample in a study of cytomegalovirus exposure and HLA in healthy donors. PCR primers comprised 60 Vbeta and 13 Jbeta primers. Sequencing was performed with immunoSEQ multiplex PCR; in TCRdb, only in-frame clones are kept and a portion is missing. Of 150,000 to 200,000 clones in the sample, 70% to 80% were seen once. Sequencing was done on a sample of PBMCs. The receptors here all came from a young woman in good health and CMV-seropositive.

This clone was detected only once. The V gene is TRBV9, the J gene TRBJ2-4, with 8 bases lining up with TRBD1. The CDR3 has 15 amino acids. Trimming cost V 4 bases and J 6 bases; bases outside gene matches: 9. Germline loops: CDR1 SGDLS, CDR2 YYNGEE. CDR3 sequence (DNA): TGTGCCAGCAGCACCCACTTCGGACAGGGAAACATTCAGTACTTC. Protein product: CASSTHFGQGNIQYF.

V and J are TRBV19 and TRBJ1-2; 10 bases map to TRBD1. V gave up 4 bases and J gave up 3 bases; unmatched junction bases: 20. The CDR3 has 20 residues. From germline, CDR1 is LNHDA and CDR2 SQIVND (reference sequence). This CDR3 is CASSTYPPGTGALKDYGYTF. The DNA for the CDR3 is TGTGCCAGTAGTACCTACCCTCCCGGGACAGGGGCCCTTAAGGACTATGGCTACACCTTC.

This clone was picked up a small number of times. The V gene is TRBV28, the J gene TRBJ2-7; 7 nucleotides match TRBD1. This CDR3 comprises 14 residues. Germline CDR1 is MDHEN and CDR2 is SYDVKM. V trimming: 3 bases; J trimming: 5 bases; junction bases outside the gene matches: 7. The CDR3 sequence is CASSFDRVLHEQYF. CDR3 coding DNA: TGTGCCAGCAGTTTCGACAGGGTGCTACACGAGCAGTACTTC. The full variable domain, its missing parts supplied by reference TRBV28 and TRBJ2-7, is DVKVTQSSRYLVKRTGEKVFLECVQDMDHENMFWYRQDPGLGLRLIYFSYDVKMKEKGDIPEGYSVSREKKERFSLILESASTNQTSMYLCASSFDRVLHEQYFGPGTRLTVT.

There are a few counts of this clone. The chain employs TRBV6-1 and TRBJ1-2, with a tentative D call TRBD1 (5 bases). This CDR3 has 13 residues. V lost 6 bases and J lost 6, with 14 bases in between. Germline-derived CDR1 and CDR2 are MNHNS and SASEGT. DNA for the CDR3: TGTGCCAGCAGGGAACCCGCGGGGCATGGCTACACCTTC. It codes for CASREPAGHGYTF.

The chain has TRBV5-1 and TRBJ2-6; 7 nucleotides line up with TRBD1. V lost 4 bases and J lost 2; bases outside the gene matches: 3. CDR1 is SGHRS, CDR2 YFSETQ, per germline. This CDR3 spans 15 amino acids. This CDR3 is CASSPQGAGANVLTF. The CDR3 DNA sequence: TGCGCCAGCAGCCCCCAGGGGGCTGGGGCCAACGTCCTGACTTTC.

The CDR3 sequence: CASSQEGDSASGNTIYF. The DNA for the CDR3 is TGCGCCAGCAGCCAAGAGGGGGACTCCGCCTCTGGAAACACCATATATTTT. The J gene is TRBJ1-3, the V gene TRBV4-1; D may be TRBD1 (5 bases). Trimming removed 0 bases at V and 0 bases at J, with 12 bases between. Germline-derived CDR1 and CDR2 are MGHRA and YSYEKL. CDR3 size: 17 residues.

The V gene is TRBV19, the J gene TRBJ1-6; D is possibly TRBD1 (6 bases). CDR1 and CDR2 (germline): LNHDA, SQIVND (reference sequence). The V and J ends lost 10 bases and 9 bases respectively, with 16 bases between them. This CDR3 contains 13 residues. CDR3 residues: CATNRDLTSPLHF. In nucleotides, the CDR3 is TGTGCCACAAACAGGGATTTGACTTCACCCCTCCACTTT.

As for this clone: One junction end disagrees with the germline gene, perhaps due to a read error. The chain joins TRBV19 to TRBJ1-2; the match to TRBD1 covers 9 bases. This CDR3 has 15 residues. Germline V gives CDR1 LNHDA, CDR2 SQIVND (reference sequence). The CDR3 nucleotides read TGTGCCAGTAGTATTCCGGGACAGGGAGTGGGTGGCTACACTTTC. Translation gives CASSIPGQGVGGYTF.

The rearrangement uses TRBV28 and TRBJ2-7, with a weak D call TRBD1 (6 bases). The length of the CDR3 is 12 residues. The V gene's germline CDR1 is MDHEN and CDR2 SYDVKM. Trimming pared 2 bases from V and 9 bases from J, leaving 11 bases between. CDR3 sequence reads: CASSLLQGSQYF. The CDR3 DNA reads TGTGCCAGCAGTTTACTACAGGGTTCGCAGTACTTC.

The gene calls are TRBV5-1 and TRBJ2-1; 14 bases fit TRBD2. The V gene end was trimmed by 6 bases and the J gene end by 8 bases; junction bases not matched to a gene: 4. This CDR3 region has 14 residues. Germline CDR1 SGHRS, CDR2 YFSETQ. CDR3 DNA: TGCGCCAGCAAGGGACTAGCGGGGGCTGATGAGCAGTTCTTC. Encoded protein: CASKGLAGADEQFF.

J is TRBJ2-7 and V is TRBV6-6; D is undetermined. In germline, CDR1 is MNHNY, CDR2 SVGAGI (reference sequence). CDR3 length: 15 residues. The V and J ends lost 4 bases and 3 bases respectively, with 16 bases between them. The CDR3 DNA sequence: TGTGCCAGCAGTTCCATAAGGAGAGAGCACTACGAGCAGTACTTC. Its protein product is CASSSIRREHYEQYF.

The chain has TRBV7-8 and TRBJ1-4; D gene ambiguous. The CDR3 is 14 residues long. Germline CDR1 is SGHVS and CDR2 is FQNEAQ. V lost 1 base, J lost 4 bases, and 7 bases lay in between. The CDR3, as DNA: TGTGCCAGCAGCTTAGGCAGGAATAATGAAAAACTGTTTTTT. This sequence encodes CASSLGRNNEKLFF.

This chain uses TRBV30 with TRBJ2-5; 9 nucleotides agree with TRBD2. V lost 2 bases and J lost 5; bases outside the gene matches: 3. The length of the CDR3 is 13 residues. Germline V lookup: CDR1 GTSNPN, CDR2 SVGIG (reference sequence). The CDR3 coding sequence is TGTGCCTGGAGTCGGACTAGCGCGGAGACCCAGTACTTC. Its translation: CAWSRTSAETQYF.

The chain combines TRBV6-5 with TRBJ2-7; D not certain. V lost 0 bases and J lost 2, with 8 bases in between. The V gene's germline CDR1 is MNHEY and CDR2 SVGAGI. The CDR3 totals 14 residues. In DNA form, the CDR3 reads TGTGCCAGCAGTTACTCGCAGGCAGCCTACGAGCAGTACTTC. Protein sequence: CASSYSQAAYEQYF.

This clone came up once. The chain has TRBV4-1 and TRBJ1-3, with a weak D call TRBD1 (5 bases). Germline CDR1 and CDR2: MGHRA and YSYEKL. This CDR3 region has 18 residues. V was trimmed by 1 base and J by 0 bases, leaving 16 bases between them. Here the CDR3 DNA reads TGCGCCAGCAGCCAAGGAAACCAGGGAACTACCTCTGGAAACACCATATATTTT. Translation: CASSQGNQGTTSGNTIYF.

This clone was recorded once. The rearrangement joins TRBV7-9 to TRBJ2-2, with D perhaps matching TRBD1 (6 bases). The germline CDR1 and CDR2 sequences are SEHNR and FQNEAQ (reference sequence). V shed 4 bases and J shed 7 bases, with 10 bases lying between them. The CDR3 loop spans 13 amino acids. CDR3 in DNA: TGTGCCAGCAGCTATAACAGGGTCGGGGAGCTGTTTTTT. It is translated as CASSYNRVGELFF.

J is TRBJ2-1 and V is TRBV15; tentatively, D is TRBD1 (6 bases). This CDR3 region has 14 residues. With 6 bases removed from V and 3 bases from J, the gap between germline ends came to 12 bases. Germline loops: CDR1 LNHNV, CDR2 YYDKDF (reference sequence). The CDR3 DNA follows: TGTGCCACCAGTTTAGGGGGATACTACAATGAGCAGTTCTTC. Translation: CATSLGGYYNEQFF.

CDR3 region: CASSVAERADRGDPGKQYF. The CDR3 region has the DNA TGTGCCAGCAGCGTAGCCGAAAGGGCGGACAGGGGGGATCCGGGGAAGCAGTATTTT. V is TRBV9 and J is TRBJ2-3; 10 nucleotides line up with TRBD1. Looked up from germline, CDR1 is SGDLS and CDR2 is YYNGEE. This CDR3 has 19 amino acids. V lost 0 bases and J lost 11; bases outside the gene matches: 21.

V usage is TRBV4-3 and J usage is TRBJ2-6; D unresolved. The CDR3 totals 17 residues. V lost 4 bases and J 2 bases, leaving 15 bases between the germline ends. The germline V gene has CDR1 LGHNA and CDR2 YSLEER. The CDR3 coding sequence is TGCGCCAGCAGCCCTGCCGCAGCTGCGGCTGGGGCCAACGTCCTGACTTTC. Translation: CASSPAAAAAGANVLTF.

A remark on this clone: This CDR3 is also generated by other DNA sequences in the sample. This chain joins TRBV4-1 and TRBJ2-3, with D unresolved. V was clipped by 0 bases and J by 1 base, with 5 bases between them. This CDR3 comprises 14 residues. Germline CDR1 and CDR2: MGHRA and YSYEKL. The CDR3 reads CASSQDPGTDTQYF. CDR3 coding DNA: TGCGCCAGCAGCCAAGATCCCGGCACAGATACGCAGTATTTT.

This clone was recorded a few times. This rearrangement joins TRBV9 to TRBJ1-5, with no clear D. This CDR3 has 13 amino acids. V lost 0 bases and J 4 bases, leaving 5 bases between the germline ends. Germline-derived CDR1 and CDR2 are SGDLS and YYNGEE. The CDR3 is CASSVGPNQPQHF. The DNA of the CDR3 is TGTGCCAGCAGCGTAGGGCCTAATCAGCCCCAGCATTTT.

CDR3 in DNA: TGCGCCAGCAGCACTCCTGGGGGGACAGCCTCCTACGAGCAGTACTTC. Amino acids: CASSTPGGTASYEQYF. The rearrangement uses TRBV5-1 and TRBJ2-7; tentative D call: TRBD1 (7 bases). Trimming pared 4 bases from V and 0 bases from J, leaving 17 bases between. This CDR3 region has 16 residues. Per germline, CDR1 SGHRS and CDR2 YFSETQ.

In this sample, this clone turned up once. The chain couples TRBV6-5 to TRBJ2-7; maybe TRBD2 (6 bases). CDR3 size: 15 residues. The V end was cut by 6 bases, the J end by 7 bases, with 22 bases between. Germline CDR1 reads MNHEY; CDR2 reads SVGAGI. The CDR3 nucleotides read TGTGCCAGCAGCTTAAGGGCTTTAGGTCGGGGGGAGCAGTACTTC. It translates to CASSLRALGRGEQYF.

The CDR3 loop reads CASSPKSLDTGELFF. The DNA of the CDR3 is TGTGCCAGCTCACCAAAATCGTTAGACACCGGGGAGCTGTTTTTT. The chain is built from TRBV18 and TRBJ2-2; D not certain. V was pared by 2 bases and J by 3 bases, with 10 bases between. CDR3 length: 15 amino acids. Germline V gene data show CDR1 as KGHSH and CDR2 as LQKENI.